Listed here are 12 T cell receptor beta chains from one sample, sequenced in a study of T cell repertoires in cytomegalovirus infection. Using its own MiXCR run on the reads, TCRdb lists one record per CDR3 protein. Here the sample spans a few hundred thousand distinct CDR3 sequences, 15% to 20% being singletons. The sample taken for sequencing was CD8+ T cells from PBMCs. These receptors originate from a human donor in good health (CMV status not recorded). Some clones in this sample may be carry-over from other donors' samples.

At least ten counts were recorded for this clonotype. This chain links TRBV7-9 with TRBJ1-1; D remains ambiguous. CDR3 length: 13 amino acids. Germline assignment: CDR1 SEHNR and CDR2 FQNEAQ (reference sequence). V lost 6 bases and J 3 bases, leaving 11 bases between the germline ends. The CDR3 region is CASRPQEDTEAFF. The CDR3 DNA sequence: TGTGCCAGCAGACCCCAAGAGGACACTGAAGCTTTCTTT.

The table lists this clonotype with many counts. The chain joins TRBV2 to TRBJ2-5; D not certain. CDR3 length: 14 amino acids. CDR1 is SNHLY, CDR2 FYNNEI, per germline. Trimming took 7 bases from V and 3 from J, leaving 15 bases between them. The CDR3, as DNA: TGTGCCAGCACCTCAGGCGCCAGAGAAGAGACCCAGTACTTC. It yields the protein CASTSGAREETQYF.

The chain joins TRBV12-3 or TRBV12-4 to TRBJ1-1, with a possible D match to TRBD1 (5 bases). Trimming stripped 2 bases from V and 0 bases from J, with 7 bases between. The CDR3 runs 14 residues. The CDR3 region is CASSLPGMNTEAFF. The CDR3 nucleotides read TGTGCCAGCAGTTTACCAGGGATGAACACTGAAGCTTTCTTT.

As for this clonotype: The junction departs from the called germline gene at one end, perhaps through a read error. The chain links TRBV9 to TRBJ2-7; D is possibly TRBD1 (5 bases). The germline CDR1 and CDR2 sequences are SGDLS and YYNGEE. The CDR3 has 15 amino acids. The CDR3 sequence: CASSVAAGWGYDQYF. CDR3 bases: TGTGCCAGCAGCGTAGCCGCAGGGTGGGGATACGACCAGTACTTC.

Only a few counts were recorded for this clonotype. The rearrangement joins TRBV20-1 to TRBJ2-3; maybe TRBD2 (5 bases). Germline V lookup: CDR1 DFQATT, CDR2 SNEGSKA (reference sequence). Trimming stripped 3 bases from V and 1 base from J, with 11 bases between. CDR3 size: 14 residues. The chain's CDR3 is CSASGDRGTDTQYF. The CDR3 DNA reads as TGCAGTGCTAGCGGGGATCGTGGCACAGATACGCAGTATTTT.

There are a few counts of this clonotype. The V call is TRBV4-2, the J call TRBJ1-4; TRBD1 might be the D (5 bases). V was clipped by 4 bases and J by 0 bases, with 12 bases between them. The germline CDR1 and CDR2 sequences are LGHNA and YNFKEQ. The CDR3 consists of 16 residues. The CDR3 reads CASSPWGGATNEKLFF. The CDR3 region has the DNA TGTGCCAGCAGCCCCTGGGGGGGAGCAACTAATGAAAAACTGTTTTTT.

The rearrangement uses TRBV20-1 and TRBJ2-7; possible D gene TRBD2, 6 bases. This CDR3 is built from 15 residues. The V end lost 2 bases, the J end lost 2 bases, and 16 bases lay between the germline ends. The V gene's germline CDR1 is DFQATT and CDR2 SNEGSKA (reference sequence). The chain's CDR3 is CSARIYRDFPYEQYF. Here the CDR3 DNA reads TGCAGTGCTAGAATTTATCGGGACTTCCCCTACGAGCAGTACTTC.

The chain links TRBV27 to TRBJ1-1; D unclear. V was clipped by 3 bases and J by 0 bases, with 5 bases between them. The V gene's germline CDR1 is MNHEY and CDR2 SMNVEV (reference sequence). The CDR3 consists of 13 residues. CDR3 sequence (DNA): TGTGCCAGCAGTTTGTTCCTGAACACTGAAGCTTTCTTT. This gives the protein CASSLFLNTEAFF.

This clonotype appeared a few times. CDR3 in DNA: TGTGCCAGCAGTTTGGGGTTCTCAAATGAGCAGTTCTTC. Its protein is CASSLGFSNEQFF. The V gene is TRBV12-3 or TRBV12-4, the J gene TRBJ2-1; D is uncertain. V gave up 3 bases and J gave up 7 bases, with 10 bases separating them. This CDR3 region has 13 residues.

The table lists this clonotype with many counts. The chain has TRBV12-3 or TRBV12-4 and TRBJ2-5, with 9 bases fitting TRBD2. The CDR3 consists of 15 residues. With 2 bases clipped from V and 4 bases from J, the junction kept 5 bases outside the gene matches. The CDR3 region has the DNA TGTGCCAGCAGTTTAAACGGACTAGCGAGAGAGACCCAGTACTTC. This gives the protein CASSLNGLARETQYF.

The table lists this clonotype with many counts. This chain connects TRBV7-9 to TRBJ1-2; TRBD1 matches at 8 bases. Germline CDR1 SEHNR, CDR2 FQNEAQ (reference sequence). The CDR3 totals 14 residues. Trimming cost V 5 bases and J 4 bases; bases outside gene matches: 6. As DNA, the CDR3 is TGTGCCAGCAGCCCAGGACAGGGCCCCTATGGCTACACCTTC. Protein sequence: CASSPGQGPYGYTF.

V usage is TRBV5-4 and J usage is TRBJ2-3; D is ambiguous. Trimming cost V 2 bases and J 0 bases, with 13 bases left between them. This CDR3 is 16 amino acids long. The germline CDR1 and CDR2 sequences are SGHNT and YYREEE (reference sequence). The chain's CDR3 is CASSLRLTQSTDTQYF. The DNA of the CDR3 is TGTGCCAGCAGCTTACGTTTGACACAGAGCACAGATACGCAGTATTTT.